These 24 T cell receptor beta chains were all obtained from the same sample, sequenced in a study of blood T cell repertoires in COVID-19. Produced via immunoSEQ multiplex PCR; TCRdb's table is partial and in-frame only. This repertoire shows about 240,000 clones, around nine tenths found once; its top ten account for about 9.3%. Sequencing used PBMCs or T cells enriched from blood (not recorded which). These receptors came from a man aged 40-55 years who had recovered from COVID-19.

The chain employs TRBV7-2 and TRBJ2-3; a weak D match, TRBD2 (6 bases). This CDR3 is built from 17 residues. CDR1 and CDR2 from the germline V gene are SGHTA and FQGNSA. Between the trimmed V and J ends, which lost 1 base and 2 bases, there was a span of 16 bases. In DNA, the CDR3 is TGTGCCAGCAGCTTAGATCCTTTACTAGCCCTCACAGATACGCAGTATTTT. This codes for CASSLDPLLALTDTQYF. Full variable domain (missing parts from reference TRBV7-2 and TRBJ2-3): GAGVSQSPSNKVTEKGKDVELRCDPISGHTALYWYRQSLGQGLEFLIYFQGNSAPDKSGLPSDRFSAERTGGSVSTLTIQRTQQEDSAVYLCASSLDPLLALTDTQYFGPGTRLTVL.

J is TRBJ1-1 and V is TRBV4-2; 7 positions match TRBD1. This CDR3 contains 14 residues. The germline gives CDR1 LGHNA, CDR2 YNFKEQ. Losses at the gene ends were 4 bases for V and 1 base for J; bases not matched to a gene: 3. The CDR3 sequence is CASSPNRGNTEAFF. In DNA, the CDR3 is TGTGCCAGCAGCCCTAACAGGGGGAACACTGAAGCTTTCTTT.

Here the CDR3 DNA reads TGTGCCAGCAGCAACGTCAGGGACAGGGCTAACTATGGCTACACCTTC. As protein: CASSNVRDRANYGYTF. The rearrangement joins TRBV21-1 to TRBJ1-2; the tabulated D call, TRBD1, remains unverified against the DNA. TRBV21-1 is reported as a pseudogene. The CDR3 runs 16 residues.

This clone was detected once. The J gene is TRBJ2-1, the V gene TRBV7-3; maybe TRBD2 (5 bases). V was clipped by 3 bases and J by 6 bases, with 15 bases between them. Germline lookup yields CDR1 SGHTA and CDR2 FQGTGA. The CDR3 covers 15 residues. The CDR3 nucleotides read TGTGCCAGCAGCTTGCGGCTAGCAGAGGCCAATGAGCAGTTCTTC. Its translation is CASSLRLAEANEQFF.

The V gene is TRBV6-5, the J gene TRBJ1-2; 8 nucleotides agree with TRBD1. The V gene's germline CDR1 is MNHEY and CDR2 SVGAGI. Unmatched junction bases numbered 10, after V lost 2 bases and J lost 5 bases. This CDR3 is built from 16 residues. The CDR3 region has the DNA TGTGCCAGCAGTTACGCCGGACAGGGACCCCCTTATGGCTACACCTTC. The encoded protein is CASSYAGQGPPYGYTF.

The chain carries TRBV19 and TRBJ2-7, with 7 bases fitting TRBD1. J was trimmed by 2 bases and V by 9 bases; bases with no gene match: 7. Germline V gene data show CDR1 as LNHDA and CDR2 as SQIVND (reference sequence). The CDR3 length is 13 residues. CDR3 region: CASRGTATYEQYF. The CDR3, as DNA: TGTGCCAGCAGAGGGACAGCCACCTACGAGCAGTACTTC.

The chain employs TRBV5-5 and TRBJ1-1, with 7 nucleotides matching TRBD1. The length of the CDR3 is 15 residues. J gave up 5 bases and V 2 bases, and 9 bases lay outside the gene matches. The germline V gene encodes CDR1 SGHKS and CDR2 YYEKEE (reference sequence). The CDR3: CASSFTDRHLTEAFF. The CDR3 region has the DNA TGTGCCAGCAGCTTTACGGACAGGCACTTGACTGAAGCTTTCTTT.

The chain has TRBV10-1 and TRBJ2-2, with 11 positions matching TRBD2. Per germline, CDR1 WNHNN and CDR2 SYGVQD (reference sequence). The CDR3 spans 16 residues. V shed 7 bases, J shed 7 bases, and the junction held 11 bases outside the gene matches. The DNA for the CDR3 is TGCGCCAGCAACTATAGCGGGAGGGCCTCTGGCGGGGAGCTGTTTTTT. Translation: CASNYSGRASGGELFF.

In nucleotides, the CDR3 is TGTGCCTGGAGTACCACCCCGACAGGGGCTAATGAAAAACTGTTTTTT. Encoded protein: CAWSTTPTGANEKLFF. The chain is built from TRBV30 and TRBJ1-4, with TRBD1 matching over 8 bases. The germline V gene encodes CDR1 GTSNPN and CDR2 SVGIG (reference sequence). This CDR3 is 16 amino acids long. V dropped 2 bases and J dropped 3; count of bases not matched to a gene: 8.

In the case of this clone: Other DNA sequences in the sample encode the same CDR3. The chain uses TRBV19 and TRBJ1-1; D call uncertain. Trimming took off 5 bases at V and 4 bases at J, with 14 bases between the two ends. Per the germline V gene, CDR1 is LNHDA and CDR2 is SQIVND (reference sequence). This CDR3 region has 14 residues. The CDR3 region has the DNA TGTGCCAGTAGTGATCGGAGCACGGGCACTGAAGCTTTCTTT. It specifies CASSDRSTGTEAFF. Full variable domain (outside the CDR3, taken from reference TRBV19 and TRBJ1-1): DGGITQSPKYLFRKEGQNVTLSCEQNLNHDAMYWYRQDPGQGLRLIYYSQIVNDFQKGDIAEGYSVSREKKESFPLTVTSAQKNPTAFYLCASSDRSTGTEAFFGQGTRLTVV.

This CDR3 is CASSLVGQGGLDTQYF. DNA of the CDR3: TGTGCCAGCAGCTTAGTGGGACAGGGGGGATTGGATACGCAGTATTTT. V and J are TRBV11-2 and TRBJ2-3; 11 bases are shared with TRBD1. With 1 base clipped from V and 6 bases from J, the junction kept 6 bases outside the gene matches. The CDR3 runs to 16 residues. Germline V CDR1 and CDR2: SGHAT, FQNNGV.

This chain links TRBV6-6 with TRBJ1-3; TRBD1 matches at 8 bases. Germline CDR1 reads MNHNY; CDR2 reads SVGAGI (reference sequence). CDR3 size: 15 residues. V shed 4 bases and J 0 bases; nucleotides not matched to a gene: 2. The CDR3 DNA sequence: TGTGCCAGCAGTTCTGGGACAGGCTCTGGAAACACCATATATTTT. It is translated as CASSSGTGSGNTIYF.

This clone was seen once. This chain uses TRBV7-2 with TRBJ2-5, with 11 positions matching TRBD2. CDR1 is SGHTA and CDR2 is FQGNSA in the germline V gene. The CDR3 totals 16 residues. V trimming: 5 bases; J trimming: 4 bases; junction bases outside the gene matches: 9. CDR3 protein: CASSPHLGLAGETQYF. DNA for the CDR3: TGTGCCAGCAGCCCGCACCTCGGACTAGCGGGAGAGACCCAGTACTTC.

V and J are TRBV28 and TRBJ1-5; the D is unclear. Trimming cost V 6 bases and J 8 bases, with 20 bases left between them. This CDR3 is built from 15 residues. Germline loops: CDR1 MDHEN, CDR2 SYDVKM. The CDR3 spells CASSPNSRRIEPQHF. CDR3 coding DNA: TGTGCCAGCAGCCCGAACTCCCGGAGGATCGAGCCCCAGCATTTT.

CDR3 region: CASSLAGQGATYEQYF. Here the CDR3 DNA reads TGTGCCAGCAGCTTAGCTGGACAGGGGGCGACCTACGAGCAGTACTTC. V usage is TRBV7-9 and J usage is TRBJ2-7; 11 positions match TRBD1. Unmatched junction bases numbered 3, after V lost 0 bases and J lost 2 bases. The CDR3 is 16 amino acids. CDR1 and CDR2 from the germline V gene are SEHNR and FQNEAQ (reference sequence).

The J gene is TRBJ1-3, the V gene TRBV7-9, with D possibly matching TRBD1 (6 bases). Trimming removed 9 bases from V and 8 bases from J, with 17 bases in between. The CDR3 totals 13 residues. Germline V CDR1 and CDR2: SEHNR, FQNEAQ (reference sequence). The CDR3, as DNA: TGTGCCAGTGGGGTACAGGGCTCTGACACCATATATTTT. This encodes CASGVQGSDTIYF.

The genes are TRBV7-2 and TRBJ1-2, with TRBD1 identical over 7 bases. The CDR3 contains 15 residues. CDR1 is SGHTA and CDR2 is FQGNSA in the germline V gene. Trimming took 5 bases from V and 4 from J; bases not matched to a gene: 10. CDR3 residues: CASSIYRGGGYGYTF. The CDR3 DNA is TGTGCCAGCAGCATCTACAGGGGTGGTGGCTATGGCTACACCTTC. Full variable domain (remainder filled in from reference TRBV7-2 and TRBJ1-2): GAGVSQSPSNKVTEKGKDVELRCDPISGHTALYWYRQSLGQGLEFLIYFQGNSAPDKSGLPSDRFSAERTGGSVSTLTIQRTQQEDSAVYLCASSIYRGGGYGYTFGSGTRLTVV.

The gene calls are TRBV11-2 and TRBJ1-4; the match to TRBD1 covers 7 bases. There are 15 residues in the CDR3. Germline loops: CDR1 SGHAT, CDR2 FQNNGV. Trimming at V came to 3 bases and at J to 4 bases, leaving 5 bases not matched to a gene. CDR3 sequence reads: CASSFTGTDNEKLFF. The CDR3, as DNA: TGTGCCAGCAGCTTTACCGGGACAGATAATGAAAAACTGTTTTTT.

CDR3 coding DNA: TGTGCCAGTAGTATCCCGGGACTAGCGGGGCGAAGCTCCTACAATGAGCAGTTCTTC. It is translated as CASSIPGLAGRSSYNEQFF. The rearrangement joins TRBV19 to TRBJ2-1; TRBD2 agrees at 13 bases. The CDR3 totals 19 residues. V lost 3 bases, J lost 0 bases, and 8 bases stayed unmatched. Germline-derived CDR1 and CDR2 are LNHDA and SQIVND (reference sequence). Full variable domain (rest looked up from reference TRBV19 and TRBJ2-1): DGGITQSPKYLFRKEGQNVTLSCEQNLNHDAMYWYRQDPGQGLRLIYYSQIVNDFQKGDIAEGYSVSREKKESFPLTVTSAQKNPTAFYLCASSIPGLAGRSSYNEQFFGPGTRLTVL.

The gene calls are TRBV5-6 and TRBJ1-3, with D unclear. The V end lost 6 bases, the J end lost 4 bases, and 11 bases lay between the germline ends. This CDR3 contains 13 residues. The germline gives CDR1 SGHDT, CDR2 YYEEEE. The CDR3 is CASTGVRGNTIYF. Here the CDR3 DNA reads TGTGCCAGCACCGGGGTGAGGGGAAACACCATATATTTT. Variable domain in full (rest from reference TRBV5-6 and TRBJ1-3): DAGVTQSPTHLIKTRGQQVTLRCSPKSGHDTVSWYQQALGQGPQFIFQYYEEEERQRGNFPDRFSGHQFPNYSSELNVNALLLGDSALYLCASTGVRGNTIYFGEGSWLTVV.

This clone was counted a single time. The chain is built from TRBV7-2 and TRBJ1-3; a weak D match, TRBD1 (6 bases). The germline gives CDR1 SGHTA, CDR2 FQGNSA. The CDR3 is 16 amino acids. Trimming took 5 bases from V and 0 from J, leaving 14 bases between them. This chain's CDR3 is CASSPGHGISGNTIYF. CDR3 DNA sequence: TGTGCCAGCAGCCCGGGACACGGGATCTCTGGAAACACCATATATTTT.

This chain links TRBV9 with TRBJ2-1; 7 bases are shared with TRBD2. Losses at the gene ends were 2 bases for V and 7 bases for J; bases not matched to a gene: 9. CDR3 length equals 15 residues. CDR1 is SGDLS, CDR2 YYNGEE, per germline. CDR3: CASSVWASGANEQFF. The CDR3 DNA is TGTGCCAGCAGCGTTTGGGCTAGCGGAGCTAATGAGCAGTTCTTC.

The chain's CDR3 is CAWSRRQGYGYTF. In DNA, the CDR3 is TGTGCCTGGAGTAGGCGACAGGGCTATGGCTACACCTTC. The chain employs TRBV30 and TRBJ1-2, with 7 positions matching TRBD1. From germline, CDR1 is GTSNPN and CDR2 SVGIG (reference sequence). J was trimmed by 4 bases and V by 2 bases; bases with no gene match: 4. There are 13 residues in the CDR3.

As to this clone: Other nucleotide sequences in the sample specify the same CDR3. For the CDR3, the DNA is TGTGCCAGCAGCTTAGGGGACAGGGGGCGAGAGACCCAGTACTTC. This gives the protein CASSLGDRGRETQYF. This sequence joins TRBV11-2 and TRBJ2-5; the match to TRBD1 covers 12 bases. The germline V gene has CDR1 SGHAT and CDR2 FQNNGV. Trimming at V came to 1 base and at J to 4 bases, leaving 1 base not matched to a gene. The CDR3 is made up of 15 amino acids.